A single TCR beta chain is shown here with its context. The method was immunoSEQ multiplex PCR; TCRdb's version includes in-frame clones alone and lacks a portion of them. Of 190,000 or so clones in the sample, about 93% were seen once. This sample was included in a study of shared clonotypes between healthy human individuals. The ends lost 4 bases at V and 3 bases at J; junction bases unmatched: 2. From germline, CDR1 is MNHNS and CDR2 SASEGT. This CDR3 has 14 residues. The gene calls are TRBV6-1 and TRBJ1-1; 10 bases map to TRBD1. The specimen was naive CD4+ T cells sorted from blood. As for subset: CD45RA+ positively selected. This TCR came from a woman in her 30s in good health. The CDR3 sequence is CASSGQGAHTEAFF. CDR3 coding DNA: TGTGCCAGCAGTGGACAGGGGGCTCACACTGAAGCTTTCTTT.